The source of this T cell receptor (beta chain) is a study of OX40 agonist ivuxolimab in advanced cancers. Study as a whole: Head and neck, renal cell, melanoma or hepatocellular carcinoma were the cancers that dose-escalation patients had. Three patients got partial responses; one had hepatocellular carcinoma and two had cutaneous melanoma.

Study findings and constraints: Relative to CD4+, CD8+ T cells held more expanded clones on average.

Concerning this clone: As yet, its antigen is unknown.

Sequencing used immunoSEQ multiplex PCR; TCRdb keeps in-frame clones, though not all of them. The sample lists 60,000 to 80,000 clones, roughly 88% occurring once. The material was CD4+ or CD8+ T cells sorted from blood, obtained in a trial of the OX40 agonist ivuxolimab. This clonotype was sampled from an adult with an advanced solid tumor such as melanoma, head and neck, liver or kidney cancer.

CDR3 DNA: TGTGCCAGCAGCTTATCCCCGGGGGGGCACGGTGAAGCTTTCTTT. As protein: CASSLSPGGHGEAFF. This chain joins TRBV7-3 and TRBJ1-1; a weak D match, TRBD1 (6 bases). CDR1 is SGHTA and CDR2 is FQGTGA in the germline V gene. Deletions cut 2 bases from V and 7 bases from J, with 17 bases between. CDR3 length: 15 residues.